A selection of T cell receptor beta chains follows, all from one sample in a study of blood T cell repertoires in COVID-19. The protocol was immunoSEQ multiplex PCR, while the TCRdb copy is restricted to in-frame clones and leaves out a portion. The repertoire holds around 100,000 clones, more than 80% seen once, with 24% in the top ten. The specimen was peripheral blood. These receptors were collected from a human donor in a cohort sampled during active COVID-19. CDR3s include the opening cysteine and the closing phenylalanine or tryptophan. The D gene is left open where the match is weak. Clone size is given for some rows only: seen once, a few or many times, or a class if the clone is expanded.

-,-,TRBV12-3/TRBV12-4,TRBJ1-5,CASSMTDNQPQHF,TGTGCCAGCAGTATGACAGACAATCAGCCCCAGCATTTT
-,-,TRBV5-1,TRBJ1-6,CASSLGQANGSPLHF,TGCGCCAGCAGCTTGGGACAGGCGAATGGTTCACCCCTCCACTTT
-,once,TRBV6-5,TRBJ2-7,CASRRQTISYEQYF,TGTGCCAGCAGAAGACAGACGATCTCCTACGAGCAGTACTTC
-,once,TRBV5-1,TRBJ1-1,CASSWSTRTGKGTEAFF,TGCGCCAGCAGCTGGAGTACACGCACAGGGAAGGGCACTGAAGCTTTCTTT
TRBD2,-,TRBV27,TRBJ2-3,CASSFTSGGARDTQYF,TGTGCCAGCAGTTTCACTAGCGGGGGGGCAAGAGATACGCAGTATTTT
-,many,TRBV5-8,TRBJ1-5,CASRQNKGLTNNQPQHF,TGTGCCAGCAGACAGAATAAGGGACTGACAAACAATCAGCCCCAGCATTTT
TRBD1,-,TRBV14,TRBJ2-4,CASSRDRVAHIQYF,TGTGCCAGCAGCCGCGACAGGGTAGCGCACATTCAGTACTTC
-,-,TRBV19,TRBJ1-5,CASSRTARSNQPQHF,TGTGCCAGTAGTAGGACAGCCCGGAGCAATCAGCCCCAGCATTTT
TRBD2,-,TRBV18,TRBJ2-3,CASSPMRGGGDTQYF,TGTGCCAGCTCACCAATGCGGGGGGGAGGAGATACGCAGTATTTT
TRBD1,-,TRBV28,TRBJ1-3,CASRGQGAYGNTIYF,TGTGCCAGCAGGGGACAGGGGGCCTATGGAAACACCATATATTTT
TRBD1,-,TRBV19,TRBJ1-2,CASSTDTGGRNYGYTF,TGTGCCAGTAGTACCGACACAGGGGGCAGAAACTATGGCTACACCTTC
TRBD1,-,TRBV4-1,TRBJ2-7,CASSPLLGQGKNEQYF,TGCGCCAGCAGCCCTTTACTTGGACAGGGAAAAAACGAGCAGTACTTC
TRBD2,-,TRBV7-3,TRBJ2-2,CASSLSGGTAGELFF,TGTGCCAGCAGCTTATCGGGGGGTACCGCCGGGGAGCTGTTTTTT
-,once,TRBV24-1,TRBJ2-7,CATSDSYSYEQYF,TGTGCCACCAGTGATTCCTACTCCTACGAGCAGTACTTC
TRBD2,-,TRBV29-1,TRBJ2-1,CSARAGGSSVGYNEQFF,TGCAGCGCCCGGGCGGGCGGGAGTAGCGTCGGGTACAATGAGCAGTTCTTC
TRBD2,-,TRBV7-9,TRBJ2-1,CASSLSGNNEQFF,TGTGCCAGCAGCCTTAGCGGGAACAATGAGCAGTTCTTC
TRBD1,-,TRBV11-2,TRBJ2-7,CASSLGQGKGYEQYF,TGTGCCAGCAGCTTAGGACAGGGCAAAGGTTACGAGCAGTACTTC
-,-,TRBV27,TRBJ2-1,CATTPPGLPINEQFF,TGTGCCACCACCCCCCCGGGACTTCCCATCAATGAGCAGTTCTTC
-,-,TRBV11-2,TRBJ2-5,CASSLDRTDQETQYF,TGTGCCAGCAGCTTAGATCGGACAGATCAAGAGACCCAGTACTTC
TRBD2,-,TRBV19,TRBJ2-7,CASSSSGRANIGQYF,TGTGCCAGTAGTTCTAGCGGGAGGGCGAACATCGGGCAGTACTTC
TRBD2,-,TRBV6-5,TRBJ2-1,CASSYRERGNEQFF,TGTGCCAGCAGTTACAGGGAGCGGGGAAATGAGCAGTTCTTC
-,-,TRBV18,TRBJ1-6,CASSLNGQLSNSPLHF,TGTGCCAGCTCACTCAACGGACAGCTTAGCAATTCACCCCTCCACTTT
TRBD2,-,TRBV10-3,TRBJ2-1,CAISESEGSGGYQFF,TGTGCCATCAGTGAGTCTGAAGGTAGCGGGGGATATCAGTTCTTC
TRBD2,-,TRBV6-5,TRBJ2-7,CASRREAGGSYEQYF,TGTGCCAGCAGAAGGGAAGCGGGGGGTTCCTACGAGCAGTACTTC
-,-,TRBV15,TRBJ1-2,CATRWQGTTNYGYTF,TGTGCCACCAGGTGGCAGGGGACGACTAACTATGGCTACACCTTC
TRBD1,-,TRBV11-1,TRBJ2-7,CASSLAGTAFYEQYF,TGTGCCAGCAGCTTAGCCGGGACAGCCTTCTACGAGCAGTACTTC
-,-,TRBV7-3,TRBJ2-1,CASSLTSQAYNEQFF,TGTGCCAGCAGCTTAACAAGTCAGGCGTACAATGAGCAGTTCTTC
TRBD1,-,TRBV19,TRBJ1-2,CASRDSGQPYYGYTF,TGTGCCAGTAGGGACTCGGGACAGCCCTACTATGGCTACACCTTC
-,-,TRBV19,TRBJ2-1,CASNQERDTNNEQFF,TGTGCCAGTAACCAAGAAAGGGACACGAACAATGAGCAGTTCTTC
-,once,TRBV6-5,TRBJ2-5,CASSYSGGQETQYF,TGTGCCAGCAGTTACTCGGGGGGCCAAGAGACCCAGTACTTC
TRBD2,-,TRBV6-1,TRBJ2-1,CASSEPLAGISYNEQFF,TGTGCCAGCAGTGAACCCCTAGCGGGAATCTCCTACAATGAGCAGTTCTTC
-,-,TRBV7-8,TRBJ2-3,CASSPGSGAPIGTDTQYF,TGTGCCAGCAGCCCGGGATCGGGAGCGCCGATCGGCACAGATACGCAGTATTTT
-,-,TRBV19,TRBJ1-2,CASSLAKGVANYGYTF,TGTGCCAGTAGTCTCGCAAAGGGGGTAGCGAACTATGGCTACACCTTC
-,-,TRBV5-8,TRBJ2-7,CASSPDSLSYEQYF,TGTGCCAGCAGCCCGGACAGCTTGTCCTACGAGCAGTACTTC
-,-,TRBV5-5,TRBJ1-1,CASSRTTTSTEAFF,TGTGCCAGCAGCCGAACCACGACAAGCACTGAAGCTTTCTTT
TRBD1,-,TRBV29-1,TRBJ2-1,CSVQGAAEQFF,TGCAGCGTGCAGGGGGCAGCTGAGCAGTTCTTC
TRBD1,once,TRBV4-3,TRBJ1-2,CASSQGRGTGHGYTF,TGCGCCAGCAGCCAAGGGCGTGGGACAGGGCATGGCTACACCTTC